These T cell receptor beta chains were read from a single sample in a study of CD8 T cells in Susac syndrome. Using its own MiXCR run on the immunoSEQ multiplex PCR reads, TCRdb lists one record per CDR3 protein. The table lists roughly 180,000 distinct CDR3 sequences, just under 95% of them singletons. Sequenced material: CD4+ T cells from PBMCs. The receptors were gathered from a human donor in good health. The CDR3 runs from the conserved cysteine through the conserved F or W. Fields, in order: clone size, V gene, J gene, D gene, CDR3 protein, CDR3 DNA. D genes are given only for firm matches. Size is stated for part of the rows, as once, few or many counts, or as a class when the clone is expanded.

>NA|TRBV28|TRBJ2-7|NA
CASSLDREQYF
TGTGCCAGCAGTTTAGACAGGGAGCAGTACTTC
>NA|TRBV14|TRBJ2-7|NA
CASNNQGYHEQYF
TGTGCCAGCAACAACCAGGGTTACCACGAGCAGTACTTC
>NA|TRBV5-1|TRBJ2-1|NA
CASSLMGHSYNEQFF
TGCGCCAGCAGCTTGATGGGGCACTCCTACAATGAGCAGTTCTTC
>NA|TRBV24-1|TRBJ2-5|NA
CATSDPGTGIGETQYF
TGTGCCACCAGTGACCCCGGGACGGGCATCGGGGAGACCCAGTACTTC
>NA|TRBV20-1|TRBJ2-1|NA
CSARGYNEQFF
TGCAGTGCTAGGGGCTACAATGAGCAGTTCTTC
>NA|TRBV30|TRBJ2-2|TRBD2
CALSDAAGGQLFF
TGTGCCCTATCGGATGCGGCGGGAGGCCAGCTGTTTTTT
>NA|TRBV30|TRBJ1-2|NA
CAWSMGPLYGYTF
TGTGCCTGGAGTATGGGACCCCTCTATGGCTACACCTTC
>NA|TRBV29-1|TRBJ2-7|TRBD2
CSVEGGGEHEQYF
TGCAGCGTTGAGGGTGGGGGGGAACACGAGCAGTACTTC
>NA|TRBV4-3|TRBJ2-7|TRBD2
CASSPGTSGSYEQYF
TGCGCCAGCAGCCCCGGGACTAGCGGGAGCTACGAGCAGTACTTC
>NA|TRBV27|TRBJ1-1|NA
CASSLGRRVTRNTEAFF
TGTGCCAGCAGTTTAGGGCGCAGGGTAACTCGAAACACTGAAGCTTTCTTT
>NA|TRBV20-1|TRBJ2-7|NA
CSAKGSSYEQYF
TGCAGTGCTAAGGGGAGCTCCTACGAGCAGTACTTC
>few|TRBV4-3|TRBJ2-7|NA
CASSLTVGYEQYF
TGCGCCAGCAGCCTGACAGTGGGGTACGAGCAGTACTTC
>NA|TRBV7-9|TRBJ2-7|NA
CASSLSVVEQYF
TGTGCCAGCAGCCTCAGTGTAGTAGAGCAGTACTTC
>NA|TRBV30|TRBJ1-1|NA
CAWSRQMNTEAFF
TGTGCCTGGAGTAGACAGATGAACACTGAAGCTTTCTTT
>NA|TRBV20-1|TRBJ1-5|TRBD1
CSARSDRANQPQHF
TGCAGTGCTAGATCGGACAGGGCGAATCAGCCCCAGCATTTT
>NA|TRBV5-1|TRBJ2-1|TRBD2
CASSTGLDQRLNEQFF
TGCGCCAGCAGCACCGGACTAGACCAAAGATTGAATGAGCAGTTCTTC
>NA|TRBV20-1|TRBJ2-3|NA
CSAPLESDTQYF
TGCAGTGCACCTCTAGAATCAGATACGCAGTATTTT
>NA|TRBV15|TRBJ2-1|TRBD1
CATSRGTGGNEQFF
TGTGCCACCAGCAGAGGTACAGGGGGCAATGAGCAGTTCTTC
>NA|TRBV30|TRBJ2-4|NA
CAWTNNKNIQYF
TGTGCCTGGACAAACAATAAAAACATTCAGTACTTC
>NA|TRBV27|TRBJ1-2|NA
CASSLSSATLVGGYTF
TGTGCCAGCAGTTTATCTTCAGCCACTCTGGTTGGTGGCTACACCTTC
>NA|TRBV15|TRBJ2-7|NA
CATSRVQTAEQYF
TGTGCCACCAGCAGAGTACAGACAGCCGAGCAGTACTTC
>NA|TRBV3-1|TRBJ2-1|NA
CASSQDAVNEQFF
TGTGCCAGCAGCCAAGATGCCGTAAATGAGCAGTTCTTC
>NA|TRBV4-3|TRBJ2-7|NA
CASSLSLAPRYEQYF
TGCGCCAGCAGCCTGAGTTTGGCCCCTCGTTACGAGCAGTACTTC
>NA|TRBV11-2|TRBJ2-7|NA
CASSSDSSYEQYF
TGTGCCAGCAGCTCGGACAGCTCCTACGAGCAGTACTTC
>NA|TRBV2|TRBJ1-4|TRBD1
CASSDQGAKDEKLFF
TGTGCCAGCAGTGATCAGGGGGCGAAGGATGAAAAACTGTTTTTT
>NA|TRBV19|TRBJ1-1|NA
CASSPGIPNTEAFF
TGTGCCAGTAGTCCGGGAATACCGAACACTGAAGCTTTCTTT
>NA|TRBV20-1|TRBJ2-3|NA
CSVKITGRDTQYF
TGCAGTGTTAAGATAACCGGGCGGGATACGCAGTATTTT